The rows below give T cell receptor beta chains drawn from one sample of a study of response to subunit inactivated influenza vaccine. TCRdb analysed the RT-PCR reads with MiXCR anew, one entry per CDR3 protein. This table holds about 570,000 distinct CDR3 sequences, about 10% found once. These data were likewise used in another study, on T cells expressing NK-cell markers.

The sample was PBMCs from blood, taken on the day of vaccination. These receptors came from a man aged 50 or older who received an inactivated influenza vaccine. Each CDR3 is given with its conserved first and last residue. Fields, in order: clone size, D gene, V gene, J gene, CDR3 protein, CDR3 DNA. A D gene is named only where the DNA matches it firmly. Size is stated for part of the rows, as once, few or many counts, or as a class when the clone is expanded.

clone size: -
D gene: -
V gene: TRBV7-2
J gene: TRBJ2-3
CDR3 protein: CASSLAMGRTDTQYF
CDR3 DNA: TGTGCCAGCAGCTTAGCGATGGGCCGCACAGATACGCAGTATTTT

clone size: -
D gene: -
V gene: TRBV24-1
J gene: TRBJ1-1
CDR3 protein: CATSDSYRVTEAFF
CDR3 DNA: TGTGCCACCAGTGATTCGTACAGGGTGACTGAAGCTTTCTTT

clone size: few
D gene: -
V gene: TRBV6-2/TRBV6-3
J gene: TRBJ2-2
CDR3 protein: CASSYYRTLQDTGELFF
CDR3 DNA: TGTGCCAGCAGTTACTATAGGACCCTTCAGGACACCGGGGAGCTGTTTTTT

clone size: few
D gene: TRBD2
V gene: TRBV4-1
J gene: TRBJ2-1
CDR3 protein: CASSRRTSGNNEQFF
CDR3 DNA: TGCGCCAGCAGCCGTCGGACTAGCGGTAACAATGAGCAGTTCTTC

clone size: -
D gene: -
V gene: TRBV6-5
J gene: TRBJ2-2
CDR3 protein: CASSYLWMDTGELFF
CDR3 DNA: TGTGCCAGCAGTTACCTGTGGATGGACACCGGGGAGCTGTTTTTT

clone size: many
D gene: -
V gene: TRBV14
J gene: TRBJ2-1
CDR3 protein: CASSQGLDDRSYNEQFF
CDR3 DNA: TGTGCCAGCAGCCAAGGACTGGATGACAGGTCCTACAATGAGCAGTTCTTC

clone size: -
D gene: TRBD2
V gene: TRBV7-6
J gene: TRBJ2-5
CDR3 protein: CASSLVEVAGAETQYF
CDR3 DNA: TGTGCCAGCAGCTTAGTAGAGGTAGCGGGAGCAGAGACCCAGTACTTC

clone size: few
D gene: -
V gene: TRBV5-1
J gene: TRBJ1-2
CDR3 protein: CASSLFSQGQGDRGYTF
CDR3 DNA: TGCGCCAGCAGCTTGTTTTCCCAGGGACAAGGCGATCGAGGCTACACCTTC

clone size: few
D gene: TRBD1
V gene: TRBV7-2
J gene: TRBJ2-7
CDR3 protein: CASSIQGPPYEQYF
CDR3 DNA: TGTGCCAGCAGCATACAGGGGCCGCCTTACGAGCAGTACTTC

clone size: few
D gene: -
V gene: TRBV25-1
J gene: TRBJ2-1
CDR3 protein: CASSDRNINNEQFF
CDR3 DNA: TGTGCCAGCAGTGACCGGAATATTAACAATGAGCAGTTCTTC

clone size: few
D gene: -
V gene: TRBV20-1
J gene: TRBJ2-1
CDR3 protein: CSASGFSGNEQFF
CDR3 DNA: TGCAGTGCTAGTGGGTTCTCTGGTAATGAGCAGTTCTTC

clone size: few
D gene: TRBD2
V gene: TRBV6-2/TRBV6-3
J gene: TRBJ2-5
CDR3 protein: CASIRLAGETQYF
CDR3 DNA: TGTGCCAGCATCCGACTAGCGGGAGAGACCCAGTACTTC

clone size: many
D gene: -
V gene: TRBV27
J gene: TRBJ2-7
CDR3 protein: CASSLSQGFHEQYF
CDR3 DNA: TGTGCCAGCAGTTTAAGTCAGGGGTTCCACGAGCAGTACTTC

clone size: few
D gene: -
V gene: TRBV20-1
J gene: TRBJ2-6
CDR3 protein: CSASASGANVLTF
CDR3 DNA: TGCAGTGCTAGTGCCTCTGGGGCCAACGTCCTGACTTTC

clone size: -
D gene: -
V gene: TRBV6-2/TRBV6-3
J gene: TRBJ2-7
CDR3 protein: CASRLETYEQYF
CDR3 DNA: TGTGCCAGCAGACTCGAAACCTACGAGCAGTACTTC

clone size: -
D gene: TRBD1
V gene: TRBV4-3
J gene: TRBJ1-5
CDR3 protein: CASSQSTGGNQPQHF
CDR3 DNA: TGCGCCAGCAGCCAATCGACAGGGGGCAATCAGCCCCAGCATTTT

clone size: few
D gene: -
V gene: TRBV4-3
J gene: TRBJ1-2
CDR3 protein: CASSHNTGYGYTF
CDR3 DNA: TGCGCCAGCAGCCACAATACAGGGTATGGCTACACCTTC

clone size: -
D gene: -
V gene: TRBV7-7
J gene: TRBJ2-2
CDR3 protein: CASSFVADRTTGELFF
CDR3 DNA: TGTGCCAGCAGCTTCGTAGCGGACCGGACCACCGGGGAGCTGTTTTTT

clone size: few
D gene: -
V gene: TRBV5-5
J gene: TRBJ1-6
CDR3 protein: CASGTSSGLNSPLHF
CDR3 DNA: TGTGCCAGTGGGACCTCAAGCGGCTTAAATTCACCCCTCCACTTT

clone size: -
D gene: TRBD1
V gene: TRBV28
J gene: TRBJ2-5
CDR3 protein: CASSSLTGVWQETQYF
CDR3 DNA: TGTGCCAGCAGTTCTTTGACAGGGGTATGGCAAGAGACCCAGTACTTC

clone size: -
D gene: -
V gene: TRBV15
J gene: TRBJ2-5
CDR3 protein: CATSRDPQETQYF
CDR3 DNA: TGTGCCACCAGCAGAGACCCCCAAGAGACCCAGTACTTC

clone size: many
D gene: TRBD2
V gene: TRBV28
J gene: TRBJ2-7
CDR3 protein: CASSMSPWTSGSYEQYF
CDR3 DNA: TGTGCCAGCAGTATGAGCCCCTGGACTAGCGGCTCCTACGAGCAGTACTTC

clone size: -
D gene: -
V gene: TRBV12-3/TRBV12-4
J gene: TRBJ1-2
CDR3 protein: CATLGSSYGYTF
CDR3 DNA: TGTGCCACCCTAGGATCCAGCTATGGCTACACCTTC

clone size: -
D gene: -
V gene: TRBV20-1
J gene: TRBJ2-7
CDR3 protein: CSLPQGPYEQYF
CDR3 DNA: TGCAGTCTACCACAGGGCCCCTACGAGCAGTACTTC

clone size: -
D gene: -
V gene: TRBV7-2
J gene: TRBJ1-4
CDR3 protein: CASSKGLDEKLFF
CDR3 DNA: TGTGCCAGCAGCAAGGGATTGGATGAAAAACTGTTTTTT

clone size: many
D gene: TRBD2
V gene: TRBV20-1
J gene: TRBJ2-3
CDR3 protein: CSADGLAGSTDTQYF
CDR3 DNA: TGCAGTGCTGATGGACTAGCGGGAAGCACAGATACGCAGTATTTT

clone size: -
D gene: TRBD1
V gene: TRBV12-3/TRBV12-4
J gene: TRBJ2-2
CDR3 protein: CAGGTGDTGELFF
CDR3 DNA: TGTGCCGGAGGGACAGGGGACACCGGGGAGCTGTTTTTT

clone size: -
D gene: -
V gene: TRBV11-2
J gene: TRBJ2-2
CDR3 protein: CASSRPSGYLPYTGELFF
CDR3 DNA: TGTGCCAGCAGCCGACCGTCGGGGTACCTTCCATATACCGGGGAGCTGTTTTTT

clone size: -
D gene: TRBD2
V gene: TRBV4-3
J gene: TRBJ2-1
CDR3 protein: CASSRGTSGKGDEQFF
CDR3 DNA: TGCGCCAGCAGCCGCGGGACTAGCGGGAAGGGCGATGAGCAGTTCTTC

clone size: -
D gene: -
V gene: TRBV6-2/TRBV6-3
J gene: TRBJ2-6
CDR3 protein: CASSYFRTAGANVLTF
CDR3 DNA: TGTGCCAGCAGTTACTTTCGGACAGCTGGCGCCAACGTCCTGACTTTC

clone size: -
D gene: -
V gene: TRBV20-1
J gene: TRBJ2-7
CDR3 protein: CSARAVRDQTHREQYF
CDR3 DNA: TGCAGTGCTAGAGCGGTCCGGGACCAGACCCACCGGGAGCAGTACTTC

clone size: -
D gene: -
V gene: TRBV15
J gene: TRBJ2-3
CDR3 protein: CATSRDRGSTDTQYF
CDR3 DNA: TGTGCCACCAGCAGAGATCGCGGCAGCACAGATACGCAGTATTTT

clone size: few
D gene: TRBD2
V gene: TRBV20-1
J gene: TRBJ2-5
CDR3 protein: CSARVPGLGQETQYF
CDR3 DNA: TGCAGTGCTAGAGTCCCCGGACTAGGCCAAGAGACCCAGTACTTC

clone size: few
D gene: TRBD2
V gene: TRBV20-1
J gene: TRBJ2-7
CDR3 protein: CSARDRASGSYEQYF
CDR3 DNA: TGCAGTGCTAGAGATCGGGCTAGCGGGAGTTACGAGCAGTACTTC

clone size: few
D gene: TRBD1
V gene: TRBV10-3
J gene: TRBJ2-5
CDR3 protein: CAISESTGGKETQYF
CDR3 DNA: TGTGCCATCAGTGAGTCTACAGGGGGAAAAGAGACCCAGTACTTC

clone size: few
D gene: -
V gene: TRBV12-3/TRBV12-4
J gene: TRBJ1-1
CDR3 protein: CASSPSGWKAFF
CDR3 DNA: TGTGCCAGCAGTCCCAGCGGGTGGAAAGCTTTCTTT

clone size: -
D gene: -
V gene: TRBV12-3/TRBV12-4
J gene: TRBJ1-1
CDR3 protein: CASTPGQGLMNTEAFF
CDR3 DNA: TGTGCCAGCACCCCGGGGCAGGGGCTAATGAACACTGAAGCTTTCTTT

clone size: few
D gene: -
V gene: TRBV6-1
J gene: TRBJ1-2
CDR3 protein: CASSSGRSGLYGYTF
CDR3 DNA: TGTGCCAGCAGCTCGGGACGGTCGGGGCTCTATGGCTACACCTTC

clone size: few
D gene: TRBD2
V gene: TRBV28
J gene: TRBJ2-4
CDR3 protein: CASSLTSGINIQYF
CDR3 DNA: TGTGCCAGCAGTTTGACTAGCGGAATAAACATTCAGTACTTC

clone size: -
D gene: -
V gene: TRBV20-1
J gene: TRBJ2-6
CDR3 protein: CSARGERTGANVLTF
CDR3 DNA: TGCAGTGCTAGAGGAGAAAGGACTGGGGCCAACGTCCTGACTTTC

clone size: -
D gene: TRBD2
V gene: TRBV5-1
J gene: TRBJ2-3
CDR3 protein: CASSVTSGGADTQYF
CDR3 DNA: TGCGCCAGCAGCGTGACTAGCGGGGGCGCAGATACGCAGTATTTT

clone size: many
D gene: TRBD1
V gene: TRBV28
J gene: TRBJ2-7
CDR3 protein: CASKPTGDGYEQYF
CDR3 DNA: TGTGCCAGCAAGCCGACAGGGGACGGTTACGAGCAGTACTTC

clone size: few
D gene: -
V gene: TRBV5-1
J gene: TRBJ2-4
CDR3 protein: CASSLDYSGFNIQYF
CDR3 DNA: TGCGCCAGCAGCTTGGATTACAGCGGTTTCAACATTCAGTACTTC

clone size: -
D gene: -
V gene: TRBV12-3/TRBV12-4
J gene: TRBJ1-1
CDR3 protein: CASSLTGPVTEAFF
CDR3 DNA: TGTGCCAGCAGCCTAACAGGGCCGGTCACTGAAGCTTTCTTT

clone size: few
D gene: TRBD1
V gene: TRBV5-1
J gene: TRBJ1-2
CDR3 protein: CASSPEGAHGYTF
CDR3 DNA: TGCGCCAGCAGCCCAGAGGGGGCGCATGGCTACACCTTC

clone size: few
D gene: -
V gene: TRBV29-1
J gene: TRBJ1-6
CDR3 protein: CSVRTDEGSPLHF
CDR3 DNA: TGCAGCGTACGGACAGATGAAGGTTCACCCCTCCACTTT

clone size: few
D gene: -
V gene: TRBV7-6
J gene: TRBJ2-3
CDR3 protein: CASSLGASMTDTQYF
CDR3 DNA: TGTGCCAGCAGCTTAGGGGCTAGCATGACAGATACGCAGTATTTT

clone size: few
D gene: -
V gene: TRBV20-1
J gene: TRBJ2-3
CDR3 protein: CSGKMATDTQYF
CDR3 DNA: TGCAGTGGGAAAATGGCCACAGATACGCAGTATTTT

clone size: few
D gene: -
V gene: TRBV24-1
J gene: TRBJ2-2
CDR3 protein: CATSSRMNTGELFF
CDR3 DNA: TGTGCCACCAGTTCACGGATGAACACCGGGGAGCTGTTTTTT

clone size: -
D gene: -
V gene: TRBV27
J gene: TRBJ2-3
CDR3 protein: CASSTGRYTDTQYF
CDR3 DNA: TGTGCCAGCAGTACTGGCAGATACACAGATACGCAGTATTTT

clone size: many
D gene: TRBD1
V gene: TRBV11-2
J gene: TRBJ2-7
CDR3 protein: CASSLGRGSYEQYF
CDR3 DNA: TGTGCCAGCAGTTTGGGCAGGGGGTCCTACGAGCAGTACTTC

clone size: -
D gene: TRBD2
V gene: TRBV6-1
J gene: TRBJ2-1
CDR3 protein: CASSSTRLAIRGNEQFF
CDR3 DNA: TGTGCCAGCAGTAGCACACGACTAGCGATAAGGGGCAATGAGCAGTTCTTC

clone size: few
D gene: -
V gene: TRBV28
J gene: TRBJ2-2
CDR3 protein: CASSFRTSGNTGELFF
CDR3 DNA: TGTGCCAGCAGTTTCAGGACTTCGGGGAACACCGGGGAGCTGTTTTTT

clone size: few
D gene: -
V gene: TRBV9
J gene: TRBJ2-2
CDR3 protein: CASSDRPDRSTGELFF
CDR3 DNA: TGTGCCAGCAGCGACCGACCCGACAGGTCCACCGGGGAGCTGTTTTTT

clone size: -
D gene: TRBD1
V gene: TRBV3-1
J gene: TRBJ1-2
CDR3 protein: CASSPTPGTGKGYTF
CDR3 DNA: TGTGCCAGCAGCCCGACCCCCGGGACAGGGAAAGGCTACACCTTC

clone size: few
D gene: -
V gene: TRBV7-2
J gene: TRBJ1-3
CDR3 protein: CASSLVQGSGNTIYF
CDR3 DNA: TGTGCCAGCAGCTTAGTTCAGGGAAGCGGAAACACCATATATTTT

clone size: -
D gene: TRBD1
V gene: TRBV5-1
J gene: TRBJ2-2
CDR3 protein: CASSLLQGAEGELFF
CDR3 DNA: TGCGCCAGCAGCTTGCTACAGGGGGCTGAAGGGGAGCTGTTTTTT

clone size: many
D gene: TRBD2
V gene: TRBV12-3/TRBV12-4
J gene: TRBJ2-1
CDR3 protein: CATGTSASNEQFF
CDR3 DNA: TGTGCCACCGGGACTAGCGCCTCGAATGAGCAGTTCTTC

clone size: -
D gene: -
V gene: TRBV20-1
J gene: TRBJ2-3
CDR3 protein: CSARPLGLYTQYF
CDR3 DNA: TGCAGTGCTAGACCACTCGGCTTGTATACGCAGTATTTT

clone size: -
D gene: TRBD1
V gene: TRBV28
J gene: TRBJ2-5
CDR3 protein: CASSSTGQGVKETQYF
CDR3 DNA: TGTGCCAGCAGTTCGACCGGACAGGGGGTGAAAGAGACCCAGTACTTC